This TCR beta chain originates from a study of response to subunit inactivated influenza vaccine. The CDR3 runs 15 residues. The V gene lost 3 bases and the J gene lost 1 base, with 12 bases spanning the gap. The germline CDR1 and CDR2 sequences are DFQATT and SNEGSKA (reference sequence). This clonotype was recorded a few times. TCRdb analysed the RT-PCR reads with MiXCR anew, one entry per CDR3 protein. Seen here are just under 550,000 distinct CDR3 sequences, less than 25% observed once, and the top ten hold about 3%. These data were also filed under a second study, of T cells expressing NK-cell markers. That work states: Production of TCR beta cDNA relied on 5'RACE template switching with UMIs. A handful of donors carried dominant NKG2C+ clonotypes that made up about 1.0-7.0% of their CD8+ T cells. Uncertainty persisted over the HCMV specificity of expanded NKG2C+ T cell clones.

The receptor was derived from a man aged 50 to 59 who received an inactivated influenza vaccine. The chain joins TRBV20-1 to TRBJ2-2; D is uncertain. The sequences come from CD4+ T cells sorted from PBMCs, collected 11 to 12 days after vaccination. In DNA, the CDR3 is TGCAGTGCTAGGAGTCGAACTAAGAACACCGGGGAGCTGTTTTTT. Amino acids: CSARSRTKNTGELFF.